These 22 T cell receptor beta chains share one sample of origin, sequenced in a study of technical replicates of blood from a handful of donors. Assay used: immunoSEQ multiplex PCR; TCRdb lists only in-frame clones, some missing. The table shows roughly 13,000 clones, with almost 85% occurring only once. Sequenced input: PBMCs. The receptors here all came from a human donor in good health.

The V call is TRBV2, the J call TRBJ1-2; D might be TRBD1 (6 bases). The CDR3 spans 13 residues. Trimming took 3 bases from V and 8 from J, leaving 13 bases between them. Germline CDR1 is SNHLY and CDR2 is FYNNEI. The CDR3 loop is CASSEVPGHGYTF. CDR3 coding DNA: TGTGCCAGCAGTGAGGTCCCGGGACACGGCTACACCTTC.

The chain combines TRBV28 with TRBJ2-3; TRBD2 aligns across 12 bases. Germline trimming cut 5 bases from V and 2 bases from J; bases unmatched to any gene: 17. The CDR3 is 20 amino acids. Germline-derived CDR1 and CDR2 are MDHEN and SYDVKM. In nucleotides, the CDR3 is TGTGCCAGCAGTCCCAAGGCAACCGGACTAGCGGGATCTTTCACAGATACGCAGTATTTT. It codes for CASSPKATGLAGSFTDTQYF.

This rearrangement joins TRBV19 to TRBJ2-5, with D possibly matching TRBD2 (6 bases). Trimming stripped 9 bases from V and 0 bases from J, with 20 bases between. The CDR3 covers 16 residues. The V gene's germline CDR1 is LNHDA and CDR2 SQIVND (reference sequence). CDR3 in DNA: TGTGCCAGCTCCCGAGTAGGGGCGGGGAACCAAGAGACCCAGTACTTC. It encodes CASSRVGAGNQETQYF.

The chain is built from TRBV27 and TRBJ1-1; weak D call: TRBD1 (6 bases). Germline lookup yields CDR1 MNHEY and CDR2 SMNVEV (reference sequence). Trimming cost V 6 bases and J 9 bases, with 20 bases left between them. The CDR3 totals 14 residues. CDR3 bases: TGTGCCAGCAGACAGGGAACCTACCCCTCAAAAGCTTTCTTT. This encodes CASRQGTYPSKAFF.

The rearrangement links TRBV7-9 to TRBJ2-1; tentative D call: TRBD2 (5 bases). V lost 5 bases and J lost 8, with 19 bases in between. CDR3 length: 15 residues. Looked up from germline, CDR1 is SEHNR and CDR2 is FQNEAQ (reference sequence). CDR3 sequence reads: CASSRPAGGFYEQFF. The CDR3 DNA is TGTGCCAGCAGCAGACCCGCGGGTGGCTTCTATGAGCAGTTCTTC.

The chain combines TRBV7-9 with TRBJ2-3; tentatively, D is TRBD2 (7 bases). Trimming took 5 bases from V and 0 from J, leaving 18 bases between them. Germline V gene lookup returns CDR1 SEHNR and CDR2 FQNEAQ (reference sequence). The CDR3 totals 17 residues. The CDR3: CASSHLGGRGSTDTQYF. CDR3 coding DNA: TGTGCCAGCAGCCACTTGGGGGGGCGGGGAAGCACAGATACGCAGTATTTT.

The V call is TRBV9, the J call TRBJ2-3; 15 nucleotides agree with TRBD2. The length of the CDR3 is 17 residues. Germline V gives CDR1 SGDLS, CDR2 YYNGEE. The trim removed 2 bases at V and 6 bases at J, leaving 7 bases unmatched. CDR3: CASSVTGTSGRRDTQYF. Written as DNA, the CDR3 is TGTGCCAGCAGCGTCACCGGGACTAGCGGGAGGAGGGATACGCAGTATTTT.

The chain uses TRBV5-1 and TRBJ2-5, with 10 bases matching TRBD1. Germline V gene data show CDR1 as SGHRS and CDR2 as YFSETQ. The CDR3 sequence is 16 residues long. V lost 4 bases and J lost 4; bases outside the gene matches: 10. The CDR3, as DNA: TGCGCCAGCAGCATCACCGGGACAGGGGTGGGAGAGACCCAGTACTTC. It yields the protein CASSITGTGVGETQYF.

This clone appeared a few times. In DNA form, the CDR3 reads TGTGCCAGCTCACCATATGAGTTTACCGGGGAGCTGTTTTTT. Protein sequence: CASSPYEFTGELFF. The gene calls are TRBV18 and TRBJ2-2; no reliable D call. The CDR3 consists of 14 residues. In germline, CDR1 is KGHSH, CDR2 LQKENI. Trimming stripped 2 bases from V and 5 bases from J, with 9 bases between.

The chain combines TRBV5-6 with TRBJ1-1; 7 positions match TRBD1. The length of the CDR3 is 15 residues. Germline lookup yields CDR1 SGHDT and CDR2 YYEEEE. Trimming at V came to 0 bases and at J to 3 bases, leaving 5 bases not matched to a gene. The CDR3 loop reads CASSLAGQQYTEAFF. The CDR3 nucleotides read TGTGCCAGCAGCTTGGCGGGACAGCAGTACACTGAAGCTTTCTTT. Combining the CDR3 with reference TRBV5-6 and TRBJ1-1 gives the whole variable domain DAGVTQSPTHLIKTRGQQVTLRCSPKSGHDTVSWYQQALGQGPQFIFQYYEEEERQRGNFPDRFSGHQFPNYSSELNVNALLLGDSALYLCASSLAGQQYTEAFFGQGTRLTVV.

The rearrangement joins TRBV6-1 to TRBJ2-7; 9 nucleotides align to TRBD1. Germline assignment: CDR1 MNHNS and CDR2 SASEGT. The CDR3 is 15 residues long. Trimming removed 8 bases from V and 2 bases from J; junction bases left unmatched: 10. The CDR3 region is CASLPRHRGPYEQYF. The CDR3 nucleotides are TGTGCCAGCCTCCCAAGGCACAGGGGGCCCTACGAGCAGTACTTC.

This clone was seen once. The chain joins TRBV6-5 to TRBJ1-1; TRBD1 agrees at 7 bases. The V and J ends lost 1 base and 7 bases, in that order; junction bases with no gene match: 6. The CDR3 is 14 residues long. Germline V CDR1 and CDR2: MNHEY, SVGAGI. The CDR3 sequence: CASSYYKGAGEAFF. CDR3 nucleotide sequence: TGTGCCAGCAGTTACTACAAGGGGGCGGGTGAAGCTTTCTTT.

This chain connects TRBV28 to TRBJ2-3; 12 bases line up with TRBD2. The CDR3 loop spans 13 amino acids. V dropped 8 bases and J dropped 8; count of bases not matched to a gene: 5. Per germline, CDR1 MDHEN and CDR2 SYDVKM. The CDR3 here is CASGTSGSGTQYF. For the CDR3, the DNA is TGTGCCAGCGGGACTAGCGGGTCGGGTACGCAGTATTTT.

The chain employs TRBV29-1 and TRBJ1-2; D gene unclear. Germline V CDR1 and CDR2: SQVTM, ANQGSEA. This CDR3 comprises 14 residues. Trimming took 0 bases from V and 8 from J, leaving 16 bases between them. For the CDR3, the DNA is TGCAGCGTTGAAGATCCCCTTACCTATGTCGGCTACACCTTC. It is translated as CSVEDPLTYVGYTF.

The rearrangement uses TRBV5-1 and TRBJ2-7, with 7 nucleotides matching TRBD2. The CDR3 consists of 15 residues. The trim removed 4 bases at V and 3 bases at J, leaving 10 bases unmatched. Germline CDR1 is SGHRS and CDR2 is YFSETQ. For the CDR3, the DNA is TGCGCCAGCAGCGAAGGGGCCGGGACTAACTACGAGCAGTACTTC. This codes for CASSEGAGTNYEQYF.

V gene TRBV29-1 combines with J gene TRBJ2-7; TRBD2 matches at 14 bases. Trimming cost V 6 bases and J 3 bases; bases outside gene matches: 4. Germline assignment: CDR1 SQVTM and CDR2 ANQGSEA. The CDR3 is 14 amino acids. The CDR3 bases are TGCAGCGTGACCGGACTAGCGGGAGGCTACGAGCAGTACTTC. The encoded protein is CSVTGLAGGYEQYF.

The rearrangement links TRBV27 to TRBJ2-1; 11 bases line up with TRBD2. The CDR3 length is 18 residues. Germline V gives CDR1 MNHEY, CDR2 SMNVEV (reference sequence). V was clipped by 1 base and J by 4 bases; unmatched bases: 9. The CDR3 nucleotides are TGTGCCAGCAGTTTATGGGCGACTAGCGGGACATTGTACAATGAGCAGTTCTTC. It is translated as CASSLWATSGTLYNEQFF.

This chain links TRBV6-5 with TRBJ1-1; 8 positions agree with TRBD1. V lost 6 bases and J lost 4; bases outside the gene matches: 10. Germline V gives CDR1 MNHEY, CDR2 SVGAGI. The CDR3 loop spans 15 amino acids. This CDR3 reads CASSDHGQGGTEAFF. CDR3 DNA sequence: TGTGCCAGCAGCGACCATGGACAGGGCGGCACTGAAGCTTTCTTT.

The chain carries TRBV28 and TRBJ2-1; 10 positions match TRBD2. Unmatched junction bases numbered 11, after V lost 5 bases and J lost 13 bases. The CDR3 spans 14 residues. The germline CDR1 and CDR2 sequences are MDHEN and SYDVKM. CDR3 amino acids: CASSRLAGAPRQFF. In nucleotides, the CDR3 is TGTGCCAGCAGTCGTCTAGCGGGGGCCCCTCGTCAGTTCTTC.

V gene TRBV27 combines with J gene TRBJ2-1; D gene unclear. The CDR3 spans 16 residues. Trimming took off 5 bases at V and 0 bases at J, with 14 bases between the two ends. CDR1 and CDR2 (germline): MNHEY, SMNVEV (reference sequence). DNA of the CDR3: TGTGCCAGCAGTACCTCCTTTAGCAGCTCCTACAATGAGCAGTTCTTC. Translation gives CASSTSFSSSYNEQFF.

The genes are TRBV5-1 and TRBJ1-1; D is possibly TRBD1 (5 bases). Trimming shortened V by 2 bases and J by 0 bases, and 8 bases separated the two germline ends. The V gene's germline CDR1 is SGHRS and CDR2 YFSETQ. This CDR3 has 14 residues. The CDR3 DNA sequence: TGCGCCAGCAGCTTCGGGGGAATGAACACTGAAGCTTTCTTT. Its protein product is CASSFGGMNTEAFF.

This clone appeared a single time. The chain carries TRBV5-1 and TRBJ1-4; TRBD1 aligns across 9 bases. The V gene end was trimmed by 3 bases and the J gene end by 6 bases; junction bases not matched to a gene: 12. The CDR3 covers 17 residues. Germline assignment: CDR1 SGHRS and CDR2 YFSETQ. CDR3 loop: CASSSFGTGIEHEKLFF. The CDR3 nucleotides are TGCGCCAGCAGCTCCTTCGGGACAGGGATAGAGCATGAAAAACTGTTTTTT.